A selection of T cell receptor beta chains follows, all from one sample in a study of OX40 agonist ivuxolimab in advanced cancers. Clones were read by immunoSEQ multiplex PCR, and TCRdb kept only the in-frame ones, dropping some. Found here are 40,000 to 55,000 clones, around 93% of them singletons; the top ten hold around 15%. The input for sequencing was CD4+ or CD8+ T cells sorted from blood, taken in a trial of the OX40 agonist ivuxolimab. Every receptor here comes from an adult with an advanced solid tumor such as melanoma, head and neck, liver or kidney cancer. CDR3s include the opening cysteine and the closing phenylalanine or tryptophan. D genes are given only for firm matches. Expanded clones get a size class; other rows say once, few or many, or leave the size out.

D gene	V gene	clone size	J gene	CDR3 protein	CDR3 DNA
TRBD1	TRBV4-1	.	TRBJ1-5	CASSPKTGEITRPNQPQHF	TGCGCCAGCAGCCCTAAGACAGGGGAAATTACCCGGCCCAATCAGCCCCAGCATTTT
.	TRBV5-8	.	TRBJ2-1	CASSLGVALPKQFF	TGTGCCAGCAGCTTGGGGGTAGCGCTACCTAAGCAGTTCTTC
.	TRBV6-5	few	TRBJ2-7	CASSYPLRGGYEQYF	TGTGCCAGCAGTTACCCCCTCAGAGGGGGCTACGAGCAGTACTTC
.	TRBV10-2	.	TRBJ2-7	CASKAGDSYEQYF	TGCGCCAGCAAGGCAGGGGACTCCTACGAGCAGTACTTC
.	TRBV6-6	.	TRBJ2-7	CASSYLGPPRGEQYF	TGTGCCAGCAGTTATCTTGGGCCGCCCCGCGGGGAGCAGTACTTC
.	TRBV4-1	.	TRBJ2-1	CASSQDRVDRNEQFF	TGCGCCAGCAGCCAAGATAGAGTAGACCGGAATGAGCAGTTCTTC
.	TRBV19	.	TRBJ2-5	CASRTTGETQYF	TGTGCCAGTAGAACAACGGGGGAGACCCAGTACTTC
.	TRBV28	.	TRBJ1-5	CASSLRREDQPQHF	TGTGCCAGCAGTTTGCGCAGGGAGGACCAGCCCCAGCATTTT
TRBD2	TRBV27	.	TRBJ2-1	CASSEPGLLYNEQFF	TGTGCCAGCAGTGAACCGGGACTACTTTACAATGAGCAGTTCTTC
.	TRBV21-1	.	TRBJ2-3	CASSALSGGDRTDTQYF	TGTGCCAGCAGCGCCCTATCAGGGGGCGACAGGACAGATACGCAGTATTTT
.	TRBV6-1	.	TRBJ2-1	CASSEADSYYNEQFF	TGTGCCAGCAGTGAAGCGGACAGTTACTACAATGAGCAGTTCTTC
.	TRBV28	.	TRBJ1-2	CASSSPQSIPPIYGYTF	TGTGCCAGCAGTTCCCCTCAAAGTATTCCCCCCATCTATGGCTACACCTTC
.	TRBV29-1	.	TRBJ2-7	CSVLTALSYEQYF	TGCAGCGTCTTGACAGCGCTCTCCTACGAGCAGTACTTC
TRBD1	TRBV5-4	.	TRBJ2-1	CASSSGAGGNEQFF	TGTGCCAGCAGCTCTGGCGCAGGGGGCAATGAGCAGTTCTTC
.	TRBV7-9	.	TRBJ2-7	CASSLGNQGHEQYF	TGTGCCAGCAGCTTAGGGAATCAGGGTCACGAGCAGTACTTC
TRBD2	TRBV29-1	.	TRBJ2-7	CSVKGLAGTYEQYF	TGCAGCGTCAAGGGACTAGCGGGAACTTACGAGCAGTACTTC
.	TRBV4-3	.	TRBJ2-7	CASSPNSDMSHDLEQYF	TGCGCCAGCAGCCCGAATTCCGACATGTCTCACGATCTCGAGCAGTACTTC
.	TRBV6-5	.	TRBJ1-1	CASSYGTGTLDTEAFF	TGTGCCAGCAGTTACGGAACAGGGACCTTGGACACTGAAGCTTTCTTT
.	TRBV28	.	TRBJ2-7	CASSLQGQVYEQYF	TGTGCCAGCAGTTTACAGGGTCAGGTCTACGAGCAGTACTTC
.	TRBV6-5	once	TRBJ2-7	CASSYGGLYEQYF	TGTGCCAGCAGTTATGGGGGGTTATACGAGCAGTACTTC
.	TRBV19	.	TRBJ2-1	CASSMGVANEQFF	TGTGCCAGTAGTATGGGCGTCGCGAATGAGCAGTTCTTC
.	TRBV7-9	once	TRBJ1-1	CASSPWTNLNTEAFF	TGTGCCAGCAGCCCGTGGACAAACCTGAACACTGAAGCTTTCTTT
.	TRBV19	.	TRBJ2-3	CASTPGISTDTQYF	TGTGCCAGTACCCCAGGGATTAGCACAGATACGCAGTATTTT
TRBD2	TRBV7-9	.	TRBJ2-1	CASSSLPMTSGRYNEQFF	TGTGCCAGCAGCTCCCTCCCCATGACTAGCGGGAGGTACAATGAGCAGTTCTTC
.	TRBV5-1	.	TRBJ1-1	CASSLHRLNTEAFF	TGCGCCAGCAGCTTGCACAGATTGAACACTGAAGCTTTCTTT
.	TRBV13	.	TRBJ2-7	CASSLKFSEQYF	TGTGCCAGCAGCTTGAAGTTTTCCGAGCAGTACTTC
TRBD1	TRBV2	.	TRBJ2-7	CASSDRGTMEQYF	TGTGCCAGCAGTGACAGGGGGACCATGGAGCAGTACTTC
.	TRBV27	.	TRBJ2-1	CASSHYNEQFF	TGTGCCAGCAGCCATTACAATGAGCAGTTCTTC
TRBD1	TRBV4-2	once	TRBJ1-5	CASSQDGSGTGDQPQHF	TGTGCCAGCAGCCAAGATGGTTCAGGGACAGGCGATCAGCCCCAGCATTTT
.	TRBV29-1	.	TRBJ2-7	CSVVLGGLGYEQYF	TGCAGCGTTGTCCTGGGGGGATTGGGCTACGAGCAGTACTTC
.	TRBV10-1	.	TRBJ2-7	CASSPTLHGEQYF	TGCGCCAGCAGCCCTACACTCCACGGGGAGCAGTACTTC
TRBD2	TRBV27	.	TRBJ2-1	CASSFGLAGVEQFF	TGTGCCAGCAGTTTCGGACTAGCGGGAGTTGAGCAGTTCTTC
TRBD1	TRBV28	.	TRBJ1-5	CASSEEVGQGGEPQHF	TGTGCCAGCAGTGAAGAGGTCGGACAGGGTGGCGAGCCCCAGCATTTT
.	TRBV27	.	TRBJ2-7	CASSDTGTPYEQYF	TGTGCCAGCAGTGATACCGGGACCCCCTACGAGCAGTACTTC
.	TRBV30	.	TRBJ2-1	CAWSLGGINEQFF	TGTGCCTGGAGTCTTGGGGGAATCAATGAGCAGTTCTTC
TRBD2	TRBV9	.	TRBJ2-5	CASSEASGQETQYF	TGTGCCAGCAGCGAGGCTAGCGGCCAAGAGACCCAGTACTTC
.	TRBV11-2	.	TRBJ2-1	CASSLFRDNEQFF	TGTGCCAGCAGCTTGTTCCGGGACAATGAGCAGTTCTTC
.	TRBV4-2	once	TRBJ2-1	CASSQDRPTYNEQFF	TGTGCCAGCAGCCAAGATCGACCGACCTACAATGAGCAGTTCTTC
.	TRBV10-2	.	TRBJ2-1	CASSERLAYNEQFF	TGCGCCAGCAGTGAGAGACTAGCCTACAATGAGCAGTTCTTC
.	TRBV28	.	TRBJ2-4	CASRPRLTKNIQYF	TGTGCCAGCAGACCTAGGTTAACCAAAAACATTCAGTACTTC
.	TRBV29-1	.	TRBJ2-1	CSVEGDGGLGNEQFF	TGCAGCGTTGAAGGAGATGGGGGACTTGGAAATGAGCAGTTCTTC
.	TRBV7-9	.	TRBJ1-1	CASSLGWGAEAFF	TGTGCCAGCAGCTTGGGGTGGGGGGCTGAAGCTTTCTTT